This TCR beta chain was recovered during a study of shared clonotypes between healthy human individuals. Findings and caveats of the study: Naive CD4 clonotypes overlapped across a handful of donors at about 5.2%. It was only blood that was sampled, and tissue repertoires likely differ.

This clone turned up a few times. Its cognate antigen is unknown. The naive CD8 subset, CD45RO-negative cells positively selected for CCR7, excluded terminally differentiated effector memory CD45RA+ cells. Trimming stripped 7 bases from V and 3 bases from J, with 16 bases between. The CDR3 sequence is 15 residues long. CDR1 and CDR2 from the germline V gene are SGDLS and YYNGEE. Some clones are missing from TCRdb's copy, which holds only in-frame ones; the method was immunoSEQ multiplex PCR. Here the sample spans millions of clones, around 93% being singletons. This chain uses TRBV9 with TRBJ2-2; D unclear. The receptor comes from a man aged 18 to 35 in good health. Some clones in this sample may be carry-over from other donors' samples. Sequencing used naive CD8+ T cells from PBMCs. CDR3: CASGLSAVDTGELFF. The CDR3 nucleotides read TGTGCCAGCGGGCTATCGGCGGTCGACACCGGGGAGCTGTTTTTT.